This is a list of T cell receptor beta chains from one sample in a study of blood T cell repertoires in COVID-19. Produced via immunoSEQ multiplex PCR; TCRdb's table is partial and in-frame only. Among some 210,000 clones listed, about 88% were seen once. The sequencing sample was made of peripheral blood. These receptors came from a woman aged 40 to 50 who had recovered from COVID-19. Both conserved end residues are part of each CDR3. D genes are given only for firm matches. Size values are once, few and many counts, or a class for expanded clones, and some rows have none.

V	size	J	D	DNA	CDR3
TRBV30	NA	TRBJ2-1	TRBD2	TGTGCCTGGAGGGCCGGCCTGACTAGCGGGATTCGGAATGAGCAGTTCTTC	CAWRAGLTSGIRNEQFF
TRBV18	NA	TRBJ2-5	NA	TGTGCCAGCTCATTTGAGGAGTCCCAAGAGACCCAGTACTTC	CASSFEESQETQYF
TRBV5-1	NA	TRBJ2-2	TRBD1	TGCGCCAGCAGGCCCGGGACAGGGAGTAACACCGGGGAGCTGTTTTTT	CASRPGTGSNTGELFF
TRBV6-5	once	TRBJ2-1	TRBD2	TGTGCCAGCAGGCCGAGTGGTAGCGGGAGATCTGAGCAGTTCTTC	CASRPSGSGRSEQFF
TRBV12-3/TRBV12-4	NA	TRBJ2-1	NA	TGTGCCAGCAGCCCCGGCGGTGTAAGGCAGTTCTTC	CASSPGGVRQFF
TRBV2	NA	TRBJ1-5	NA	TGTGCCAGCAGTGATGGGGCGGAAAATAGCAATCAGCCCCAGCATTTT	CASSDGAENSNQPQHF
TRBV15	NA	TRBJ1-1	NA	TGTGCCACCAGCACGGTTGGGAGGAGGGAAGCTTTCTTT	CATSTVGRREAFF
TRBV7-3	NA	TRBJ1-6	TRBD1	TGTGCCAGCAGCCGGACAGGGTTACTATCACCCCTCCACTTT	CASSRTGLLSPLHF
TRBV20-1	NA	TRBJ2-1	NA	TGCAGTGCTAGTCGTGGGGGCCTGGATGAGCAGTTCTTC	CSASRGGLDEQFF
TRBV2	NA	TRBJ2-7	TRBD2	TGTGCCAGCAACAATCCGGGAGGACTCTCCTACGAGCAGTACTTC	CASNNPGGLSYEQYF
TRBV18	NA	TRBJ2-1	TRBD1	TGTGCCAGCTCCGCCGGGACAGGGGTCTACAATGAGCAGTTCTTC	CASSAGTGVYNEQFF
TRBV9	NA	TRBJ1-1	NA	TGTGCCAGCAGCGGTGGATGGAGGGGCACTGAAGCTTTCTTT	CASSGGWRGTEAFF
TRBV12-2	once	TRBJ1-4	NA	TGTGCAAACACCGGGGGAAATGAAAAACTGTTTTTT	CANTGGNEKLFF
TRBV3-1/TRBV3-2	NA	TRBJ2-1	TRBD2	TGTGCCAGCAGCCAAGAGGGACTAGCGGCAACGGCCCCACGGCAGTTCTTC	CASSQEGLAATAPRQFF
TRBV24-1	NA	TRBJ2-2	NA	TGTGCCACCAGTGATTGGCAGGGGCAAGGAGCCGGGGAGCTGTTTTTT	CATSDWQGQGAGELFF
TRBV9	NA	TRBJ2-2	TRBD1	TGTGCCAGCGGACAGGGGGTCACCGGGGAGCTGTTTTTT	CASGQGVTGELFF
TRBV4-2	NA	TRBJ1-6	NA	TGTGCCAGCAGCCAAGGGGGACAATCTGAATCACCCCTCCACTTT	CASSQGGQSESPLHF
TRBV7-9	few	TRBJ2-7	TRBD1	TGTGCCAGCAGTTCAGGCCAAATACCGGGACAGGGCGGATACTTC	CASSSGQIPGQGGYF
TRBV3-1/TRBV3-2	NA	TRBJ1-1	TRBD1	TGTGCCAGCAGTAATACAGGGGTGAGGGCTGAAGCTTTCTTT	CASSNTGVRAEAFF
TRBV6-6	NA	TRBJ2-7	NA	TGTGCCAGCAGTTACGGACAGATAACCTACGAGCAGTACTTC	CASSYGQITYEQYF
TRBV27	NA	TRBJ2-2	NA	TGTGCCAGCAGGCCTCAGGGGAACACCGGGGAGCTGTTTTTT	CASRPQGNTGELFF
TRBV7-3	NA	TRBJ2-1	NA	TGTGCCAGCAGCTCTAGCTCAGGAGCCTACAATGAGCAGTTCTTC	CASSSSSGAYNEQFF
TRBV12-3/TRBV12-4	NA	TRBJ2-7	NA	TGTGCCAGCAGTTCCTCTAGGGGATCTCGGTACTTC	CASSSSRGSRYF
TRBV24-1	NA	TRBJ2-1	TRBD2	TGTGCCACCAGTGGCCTAGCGGGCAATGAGCAGTTCTTC	CATSGLAGNEQFF